The 5 T cell receptor beta chains presented below share a single source sample, sequenced in a study of blood T cells in healthy people across ages. The second PCR ran roughly 7 to 12 cycles with a sample-barcoded 5' primer and J-beta primers. TCRdb called the 5' RACE reads again in MiXCR, with one record for every CDR3 protein. The repertoire holds about 1,600,000 distinct CDR3 sequences, about 43% seen once, with 7.9% in the top ten. The sequencing sample was made of blood. The source is a woman between 18 and 29 years old in good health.

Turning to this clonotype: Being one base from a much bigger clone, this may be a read error. This chain connects TRBV29-1 to TRBJ2-5; D remains ambiguous. CDR1 is SQVTM and CDR2 is ANQGSEA in the germline V gene. The CDR3 is 12 residues long. V lost 6 bases, J lost 5 bases, and 13 bases lay in between. CDR3 coding DNA: TGCAGCGTAACCACAAGGTTTGAGACCCAGTACTTC. This gives the protein CSVTTRFETQYF.

The genes are TRBV27 and TRBJ1-5; D not certain. CDR3 size: 15 residues. Looked up from germline, CDR1 is MNHEY and CDR2 is SMNVEV (reference sequence). V was pared by 5 bases and J by 0 bases, with 11 bases between. CDR3 loop: CASSPLQISNQPQHF. CDR3 bases: TGTGCCAGCAGTCCACTGCAGATTAGCAATCAGCCCCAGCATTTT.

The V call is TRBV4-2, the J call TRBJ2-1; D remains unclear. V was trimmed by 4 bases and J by 5 bases, leaving 9 bases between them. CDR1 LGHNA and CDR2 YNFKEQ come from the germline V gene. The CDR3 is 13 residues long. In DNA form, the CDR3 reads TGTGCCAGCAGCCCCCCCGCGGACAATGAGCAGTTCTTC. Translation: CASSPPADNEQFF.

This clonotype was detected a few times. V is TRBV20-1 and J is TRBJ2-3, with D possibly matching TRBD1 (5 bases). Trimming took off 1 base at V and 2 bases at J, with 13 bases between the two ends. The CDR3 runs 15 residues. The V gene's germline CDR1 is DFQATT and CDR2 SNEGSKA (reference sequence). This CDR3 reads CSARAWGAFTDTQYF. CDR3 nucleotides: TGCAGTGCTAGAGCCTGGGGCGCTTTCACAGATACGCAGTATTTT.

The chain has TRBV9 and TRBJ2-3; no reliable D call. The V gene's germline CDR1 is SGDLS and CDR2 YYNGEE. This CDR3 contains 15 residues. Trimming took off 1 base at V and 2 bases at J, with 11 bases between the two ends. The CDR3 reads CASSVFLGPTDTQYF. In DNA form, the CDR3 reads TGTGCCAGCAGCGTATTCCTCGGCCCCACAGATACGCAGTATTTT.